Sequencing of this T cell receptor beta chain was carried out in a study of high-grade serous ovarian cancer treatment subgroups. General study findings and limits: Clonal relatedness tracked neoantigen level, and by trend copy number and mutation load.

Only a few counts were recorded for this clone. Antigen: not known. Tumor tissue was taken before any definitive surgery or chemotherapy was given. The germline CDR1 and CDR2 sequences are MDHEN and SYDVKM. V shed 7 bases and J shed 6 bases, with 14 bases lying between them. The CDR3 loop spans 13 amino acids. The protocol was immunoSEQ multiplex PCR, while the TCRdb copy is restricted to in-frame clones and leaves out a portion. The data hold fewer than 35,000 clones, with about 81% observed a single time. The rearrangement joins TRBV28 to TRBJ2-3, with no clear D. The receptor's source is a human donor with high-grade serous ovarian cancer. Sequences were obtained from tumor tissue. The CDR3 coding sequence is TGTGCCAGCACATCCGGGCCATGGGATACGCAGTATTTT. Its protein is CASTSGPWDTQYF.